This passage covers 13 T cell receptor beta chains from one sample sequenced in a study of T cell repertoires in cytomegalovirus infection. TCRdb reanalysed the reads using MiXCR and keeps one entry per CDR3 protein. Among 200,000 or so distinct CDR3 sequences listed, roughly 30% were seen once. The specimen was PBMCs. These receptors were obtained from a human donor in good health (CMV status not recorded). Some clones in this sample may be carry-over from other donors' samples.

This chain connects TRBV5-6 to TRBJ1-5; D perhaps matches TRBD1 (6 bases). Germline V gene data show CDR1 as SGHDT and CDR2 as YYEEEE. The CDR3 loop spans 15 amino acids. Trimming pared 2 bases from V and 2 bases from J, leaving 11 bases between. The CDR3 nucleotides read TGTGCCAGCAGCTTCGGGGGCGCAGGCAATCAGCCCCAGCATTTT. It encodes CASSFGGAGNQPQHF.

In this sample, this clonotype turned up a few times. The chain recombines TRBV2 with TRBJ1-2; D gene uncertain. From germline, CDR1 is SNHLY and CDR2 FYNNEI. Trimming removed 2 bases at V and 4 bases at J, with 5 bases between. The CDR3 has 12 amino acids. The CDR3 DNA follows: TGTGCCAGCAGTGAACGGCCCTATGGCTACACCTTC. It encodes CASSERPYGYTF.

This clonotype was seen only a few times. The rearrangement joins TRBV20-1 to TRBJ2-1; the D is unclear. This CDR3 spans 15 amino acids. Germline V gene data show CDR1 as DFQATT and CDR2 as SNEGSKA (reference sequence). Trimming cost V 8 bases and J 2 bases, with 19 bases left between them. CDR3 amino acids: CSSRPGPMTYNEQFF. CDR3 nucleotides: TGCAGTTCCCGACCCGGGCCAATGACCTACAATGAGCAGTTCTTC.

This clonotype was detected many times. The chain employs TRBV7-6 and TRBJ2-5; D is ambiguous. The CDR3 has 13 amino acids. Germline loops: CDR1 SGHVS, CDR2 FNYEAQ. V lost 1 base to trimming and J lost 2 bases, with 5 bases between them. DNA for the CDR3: TGTGCCAGCAGCTTAGGGGAACAAGAGACCCAGTACTTC. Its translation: CASSLGEQETQYF.

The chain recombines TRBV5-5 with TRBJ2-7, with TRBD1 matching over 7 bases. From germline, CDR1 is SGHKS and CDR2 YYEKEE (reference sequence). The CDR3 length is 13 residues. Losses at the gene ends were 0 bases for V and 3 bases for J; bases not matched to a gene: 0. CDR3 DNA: TGTGCCAGCAGCTTGGGGACAGGCTACGAGCAGTACTTC. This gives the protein CASSLGTGYEQYF.

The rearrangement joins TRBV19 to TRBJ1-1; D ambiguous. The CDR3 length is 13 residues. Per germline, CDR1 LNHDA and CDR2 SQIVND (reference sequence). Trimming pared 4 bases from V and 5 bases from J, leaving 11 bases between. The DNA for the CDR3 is TGTGCCAGTAGTAAGGTGGAGAAGACTGAAGCTTTCTTT. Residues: CASSKVEKTEAFF.

The CDR3 here is CASSSLGGPQFF. In DNA form, the CDR3 reads TGTGCCAGCAGCTCTTTAGGGGGTCCTCAGTTCTTC. The chain combines TRBV7-2 with TRBJ2-1; D is perhaps TRBD1 (6 bases). V lost 4 bases and J lost 13, with 14 bases in between. CDR1 is SGHTA, CDR2 FQGNSA, per germline. The CDR3 is 12 residues long.

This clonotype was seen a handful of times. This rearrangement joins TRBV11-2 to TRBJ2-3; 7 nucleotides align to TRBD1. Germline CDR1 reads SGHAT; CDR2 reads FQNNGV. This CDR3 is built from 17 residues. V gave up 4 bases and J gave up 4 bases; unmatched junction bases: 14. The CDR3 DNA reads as TGTGCCAGCAGCTCGAGGCAGGGGGACCCCTTCCCAGATACGCAGTATTTT. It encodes CASSSRQGDPFPDTQYF.

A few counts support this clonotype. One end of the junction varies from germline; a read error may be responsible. CDR3: CAGRPTGAPSGNTIYF. The CDR3 DNA sequence: TGTGCCGGCAGACCCACAGGGGCGCCCTCTGGAAACACCATATATTTT. The chain carries TRBV12-3 or TRBV12-4 and TRBJ1-3, with TRBD1 matching over 7 bases. The CDR3 spans 16 residues.

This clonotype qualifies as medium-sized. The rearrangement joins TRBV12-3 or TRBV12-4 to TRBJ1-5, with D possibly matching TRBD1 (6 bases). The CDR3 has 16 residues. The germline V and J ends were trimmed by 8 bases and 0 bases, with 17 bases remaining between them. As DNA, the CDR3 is TGTGCCAGCTCATCCCGGGACAAGGGTAGCAATCAGCCCCAGCATTTT. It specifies CASSSRDKGSNQPQHF.

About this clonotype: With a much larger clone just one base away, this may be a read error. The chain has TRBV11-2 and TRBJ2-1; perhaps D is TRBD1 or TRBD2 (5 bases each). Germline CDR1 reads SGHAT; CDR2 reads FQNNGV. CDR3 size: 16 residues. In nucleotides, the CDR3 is TGTGCCAGCAGCTTACGCAGGGAGAGCTCCTACAAGGAGCAGTTCTTC. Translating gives CASSLRRESSYKEQFF.

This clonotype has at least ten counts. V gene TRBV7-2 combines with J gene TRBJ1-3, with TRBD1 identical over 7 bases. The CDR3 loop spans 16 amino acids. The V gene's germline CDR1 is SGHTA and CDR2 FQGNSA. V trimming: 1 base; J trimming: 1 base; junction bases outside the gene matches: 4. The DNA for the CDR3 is TGTGCCAGCAGCTTAGGTGCCAGGGGGTCTGGAAACACCATATATTTT. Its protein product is CASSLGARGSGNTIYF. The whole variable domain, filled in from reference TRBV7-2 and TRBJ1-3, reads GAGVSQSPSNKVTEKGKDVELRCDPISGHTALYWYRQSLGQGLEFLIYFQGNSAPDKSGLPSDRFSAERTGGSVSTLTIQRTQQEDSAVYLCASSLGARGSGNTIYFGEGSWLTVV.

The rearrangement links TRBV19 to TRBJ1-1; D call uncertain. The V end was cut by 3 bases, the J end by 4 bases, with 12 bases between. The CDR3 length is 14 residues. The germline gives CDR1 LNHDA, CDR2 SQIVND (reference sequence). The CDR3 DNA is TGTGCCAGTAGTATCCTCGGGTTGTCCACTGAAGCTTTCTTT. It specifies CASSILGLSTEAFF.